The 21 T cell receptor beta chains in this list originate from one sample, sequenced in a study of identical twins' blood T cells. TCRdb used MiXCR to reprocess the 5' RACE reads, holding one entry per CDR3 protein. The data contain 1,000 to 1,500 distinct CDR3 sequences, about three quarters of them singletons. Specimen: PBMCs. These receptors came from a woman aged 18-49 years in good health.

This chain links TRBV6-6 with TRBJ1-1; D gene unclear. The CDR3 has 13 residues. V gave up 4 bases and J gave up 3 bases, with 9 bases separating them. Germline CDR1 is MNHNY and CDR2 is SVGAGI (reference sequence). The DNA for the CDR3 is TGTGCCAGCAGTTTACCCTTAGACACTGAAGCTTTCTTT. Its translation is CASSLPLDTEAFF.

This clonotype is large (0.1 to 1%). V is TRBV10-1 and J is TRBJ1-1; 10 bases match TRBD1. V lost 6 bases and J lost 5; bases outside the gene matches: 12. CDR1 is WNHNN, CDR2 SYGVQD, per germline (reference sequence). The CDR3 is made up of 16 amino acids. The CDR3 protein is CASSTPSRDRGTEAFF. As DNA, the CDR3 is TGCGCCAGCAGCACCCCTTCTCGGGACAGGGGTACTGAAGCTTTCTTT.

The chain combines TRBV6-1 with TRBJ1-2, with D possibly matching TRBD1 (6 bases). Germline CDR1 reads MNHNS; CDR2 reads SASEGT. The CDR3 runs to 14 residues. Trimming took off 6 bases at V and 0 bases at J, with 11 bases between the two ends. The CDR3 DNA reads as TGTGCCAGCAGGAGGACAGCCTCTAACTATGGCTACACCTTC. This codes for CASRRTASNYGYTF.

This clonotype was counted a single time. The chain combines TRBV2 with TRBJ2-1; 7 positions match TRBD2. Germline values: CDR1 SNHLY, CDR2 FYNNEI. Trimming cost V 7 bases and J 6 bases; bases outside gene matches: 9. The CDR3 is 14 amino acids. Here the CDR3 reads CASTRRPSGNEQFF. The CDR3 nucleotides read TGTGCCAGCACCCGAAGGCCTAGCGGCAATGAGCAGTTCTTC.

This clonotype showed up just a few times. This chain links TRBV6-9 with TRBJ1-5; no reliable D call. Between the trimmed V and J ends, which lost 4 bases and 6 bases, there was a span of 4 bases. This CDR3 has 11 residues. Germline V gene lookup returns CDR1 MNHGY and CDR2 SVAAGI. In DNA form, the CDR3 reads TGTGCCAGCAGTTCTTGTCAGCCCCAGCATTTT. Residues: CASSSCQPQHF.

The chain is built from TRBV10-3 and TRBJ2-3; the D call may be TRBD1 or TRBD2 (6 bases each). Germline assignment: CDR1 ENHRY and CDR2 SYGVKD. V was clipped by 5 bases and J by 2 bases, with 20 bases between them. CDR3 length: 17 residues. CDR3 in DNA: TGTGCCATCAGTAAGGGGGGAACCGATTCCCACACAGATACGCAGTATTTT. Its translation is CAISKGGTDSHTDTQYF.

The chain is built from TRBV21-1 and TRBJ2-5. TRBV21-1 corresponds to a pseudogene. CDR3 length equals 11 residues. The CDR3 DNA sequence: TGTGCCGGGTGGAAGAAAGAGACCCAGTACTTC. Translation gives CAGWKKETQYF.

This clonotype was seen only a few times. The chain links TRBV6-2 or TRBV6-3 to TRBJ1-1; the D is unclear. The CDR3 spans 13 residues. The germline V and J ends were trimmed by 11 bases and 4 bases, with 17 bases remaining between them. Germline-derived CDR1 and CDR2 are MNHEY and SVGEGT. The chain's CDR3 is CAGPERGRTEAFF. As DNA, the CDR3 is TGTGCCGGCCCAGAAAGAGGGCGCACTGAAGCTTTCTTT.

This chain connects TRBV28 to TRBJ1-3; 12 nucleotides align to TRBD1. The CDR3 spans 15 residues. V lost 10 bases and J lost 3; bases outside the gene matches: 7. Germline V gene sequence: CDR1 MDHEN, CDR2 SYDVKM. CDR3 coding DNA: TGTGCCAACAAAGGGACAGGGGGCAATGGAAACACCATATATTTT. As protein: CANKGTGGNGNTIYF. The variable domain in full, completed from reference TRBV28 and TRBJ1-3, reads DVKVTQSSRYLVKRTGEKVFLECVQDMDHENMFWYRQDPGLGLRLIYFSYDVKMKEKGDIPEGYSVSREKKERFSLILESASTNQTSMYLCANKGTGGNGNTIYFGEGSWLTVV.

V usage is TRBV20-1 and J usage is TRBJ2-5, with 8 bases matching TRBD2. The length of the CDR3 is 15 residues. Germline V gene sequence: CDR1 DFQATT, CDR2 SNEGSKA (reference sequence). The trim removed 4 bases at V and 4 bases at J, leaving 11 bases unmatched. CDR3 sequence reads: CSAISPLAGGETQYF. The CDR3 DNA follows: TGCAGTGCTATCTCCCCTCTGGCGGGAGGAGAGACCCAGTACTTC.

V gene TRBV6-2 or TRBV6-3 combines with J gene TRBJ2-7; possibly TRBD2 for D (6 bases). This CDR3 has 15 amino acids. The germline V gene has CDR1 MNHEY and CDR2 SVGEGT. Trimming removed 2 bases at V and 2 bases at J, with 13 bases between. For the CDR3, the DNA is TGTGCCAGCAGTTACCTCCGGGACTTCACCTACGAGCAGTACTTC. Its translation: CASSYLRDFTYEQYF.

In regard to this clonotype: One junction end disagrees with the germline gene, perhaps due to a read error. This chain links TRBV6-1 with TRBJ1-1; D is unresolved. This CDR3 is built from 11 residues. Germline V CDR1 and CDR2: MNHNS, SASEGT. The CDR3, as DNA: TGTGCCAGCAAGTCCGCCACTGGAGCTTTCTTT. Translated: CASKSATGAFF.

The J gene is TRBJ2-2, the V gene TRBV6-2 or TRBV6-3; 7 bases are a match to TRBD2. The CDR3 has 17 amino acids. Germline lookup yields CDR1 MNHEY and CDR2 SVGEGT. Trimming removed 0 bases from V and 3 bases from J; junction bases left unmatched: 7. The CDR3 DNA reads TGTGCCAGCAGTTACTCCAGTACGGGGGGAGACACCGGGGAGCTGTTTTTT. Residues: CASSYSSTGGDTGELFF.

The chain uses TRBV10-3 and TRBJ2-1; TRBD1 agrees at 9 bases. The trim removed 7 bases at V and 1 base at J, leaving 5 bases unmatched. Germline CDR1 is ENHRY and CDR2 is SYGVKD. The CDR3 is 15 residues long. The CDR3: CAIKVGQGSYNEQFF. Written as DNA, the CDR3 is TGTGCCATCAAGGTGGGACAGGGATCCTACAATGAGCAGTTCTTC.

This clonotype is a singleton in its sample. The CDR3 DNA is TGCAGCGTGGGGACAGGGGGCGGCACTGAAGCTTTCTTT. Translating it yields CSVGTGGGTEAFF. The chain couples TRBV29-1 to TRBJ1-1; 12 bases agree with TRBD1. The CDR3 covers 13 residues. V dropped 6 bases and J dropped 4; count of bases not matched to a gene: 3. Germline-derived CDR1 and CDR2 are SQVTM and ANQGSEA. Combining the CDR3 with reference TRBV29-1 and TRBJ1-1 gives the whole variable domain SAVISQKPSRDICQRGTSLTIQCQVDSQVTMMFWYRQQPGQSLTLIATANQGSEATYESGFVIDKFPISRPNLTFSTLTVSNMSPEDSSIYLCSVGTGGGTEAFFGQGTRLTVV.

The chain combines TRBV5-6 with TRBJ2-1; D uncertain. CDR1 and CDR2 from the germline V gene are SGHDT and YYEEEE. The CDR3 runs to 15 residues. V lost 1 base, J lost 0 bases, and 8 bases lay in between. The CDR3 nucleotides read TGTGCCAGCAGCTTGAGTGCGAGCTCCTACAATGAGCAGTTCTTC. Residues: CASSLSASSYNEQFF.

This chain joins TRBV20-1 and TRBJ2-5; D is ambiguous. The CDR3 extends over 12 amino acids. The ends were cut back, 5 bases at V and 11 bases at J, with 18 bases in the middle. Germline loops: CDR1 DFQATT, CDR2 SNEGSKA (reference sequence). The CDR3 spells CSAQLILGGQYF. In DNA form, the CDR3 reads TGCAGTGCTCAGCTCATCCTCGGTGGGCAGTACTTC.

This clonotype has just a few counts. The chain joins TRBV7-8 to TRBJ1-2, with D possibly being TRBD1 (5 bases). Trimming shortened V by 5 bases and J by 3 bases, and 13 bases separated the two germline ends. The CDR3 length is 14 residues. CDR1 and CDR2 from the germline V gene are SGHVS and FQNEAQ. The CDR3 spells CASSPASGHYGYTF. As DNA, the CDR3 is TGTGCCAGCAGCCCGGCATCAGGGCACTATGGCTACACCTTC.

J is TRBJ1-2 and V is TRBV10-1; D not resolved. Germline CDR1 and CDR2: WNHNN and SYGVQD (reference sequence). There are 14 residues in the CDR3. Trimming removed 11 bases at V and 4 bases at J, with 20 bases between. In DNA, the CDR3 is TGCGCCGGATGCCGGGAGATCCAGATCTATGGCTACACCTTC. Translating gives CAGCREIQIYGYTF.

The chain combines TRBV6-2 or TRBV6-3 with TRBJ1-5; TRBD1 is a possible D gene (6 bases). CDR3 length: 14 residues. Germline V gene sequence: CDR1 MNHEY, CDR2 SVGEGT. V shed 5 bases and J shed 3 bases, with 11 bases lying between them. The CDR3 DNA sequence: TGTGCCAGCAGTCTTACAGGGCCCAATCAGCCCCAGCATTTT. Translating gives CASSLTGPNQPQHF.

There are a few counts of this clonotype. Mismatch with germline at one junction end may stem from a read error. J is TRBJ2-3 and V is TRBV7-7; TRBD1 or TRBD2 may be the D gene (5 bases each). This CDR3 is 16 amino acids long. The germline CDR1 and CDR2 sequences are SSHAT and FNYEAQ (reference sequence). The CDR3 region is CASSIGTGGFLDTQYF. The CDR3 DNA reads as TGTGCTAGCAGCATCGGGACGGGCGGCTTTCTGGATACGCAGTATTTT.